These T cell receptor beta chains were read from a single sample in a study of T cells in Graves' hyperthyroidism and ophthalmopathy. One entry per CDR3 protein, called by TCRdb with MiXCR from the multiplex PCR reads. The sample records about 270,000 distinct CDR3 sequences, approximately 14% being singletons. Sequenced material: blood. The receptor source for this set is a woman in her 50s with Graves' hyperthyroidism that later progressed to Graves' ophthalmopathy. Both conserved end residues are part of each CDR3. Fields, in order: clone size, D gene, V gene, J gene, CDR3 protein, CDR3 DNA. D genes are given only for firm matches. Only some rows state a clone size, as once, few, many or a class for expanded clones.

clone_size: many; d_call: TRBD2; v_call: TRBV7-3; j_call: TRBJ2-2; cdr3_aa: CASSGTSGSGAGELFF; cdr3_nt: TGTGCCAGCAGCGGGACTAGCGGGAGCGGCGCCGGGGAGCTGTTTTTT
clone_size: few; d_call: .; v_call: TRBV10-3; j_call: TRBJ2-3; cdr3_aa: CAIRLSTSTDTQYF; cdr3_nt: TGTGCCATCAGACTCAGTACTAGCACAGATACGCAGTATTTT
clone_size: many; d_call: .; v_call: TRBV11-2; j_call: TRBJ2-3; cdr3_aa: CASSLRTLGPRWKQYF; cdr3_nt: TGTGCCAGCAGCTTACGGACTTTAGGGCCCCGGTGGAAGCAGTATTTT
clone_size: few; d_call: .; v_call: TRBV28; j_call: TRBJ1-3; cdr3_aa: CASLTHGNTIYF; cdr3_nt: TGTGCCTCATTAACCCATGGAAACACCATATATTTT
clone_size: many; d_call: .; v_call: TRBV2; j_call: TRBJ1-2; cdr3_aa: CASTLGSAVYGYTF; cdr3_nt: TGTGCCAGCACCTTAGGGTCGGCGGTCTATGGCTACACCTTC
clone_size: many; d_call: .; v_call: TRBV2; j_call: TRBJ2-3; cdr3_aa: CASSQVINTDTQYF; cdr3_nt: TGTGCCAGCAGCCAAGTTATAAACACAGATACGCAGTATTTT
clone_size: .; d_call: TRBD1; v_call: TRBV19; j_call: TRBJ1-2; cdr3_aa: CASFPSGQLYGYTF; cdr3_nt: TGTGCCAGTTTCCCTTCGGGACAGCTCTATGGCTACACCTTC
clone_size: many; d_call: .; v_call: TRBV12-3/TRBV12-4; j_call: TRBJ2-3; cdr3_aa: CASSLAGGALRDTQYF; cdr3_nt: TGTGCCAGCAGTTTAGCGGGGGGGGCTTTGCGAGATACGCAGTATTTT
clone_size: many; d_call: .; v_call: TRBV13; j_call: TRBJ1-1; cdr3_aa: CASSFKIQDTEAFF; cdr3_nt: TGTGCCAGCAGCTTCAAGATTCAGGACACTGAAGCTTTCTTT
clone_size: many; d_call: .; v_call: TRBV12-3/TRBV12-4; j_call: TRBJ1-1; cdr3_aa: CASSFIPLRAFF; cdr3_nt: TGTGCCAGCAGTTTTATCCCCCTGAGGGCTTTCTTT
clone_size: many; d_call: .; v_call: TRBV27; j_call: TRBJ2-3; cdr3_aa: CASSSRDTQYF; cdr3_nt: TGTGCCAGCAGTTCCCGAGATACGCAGTATTTT
clone_size: many; d_call: .; v_call: TRBV6-1; j_call: TRBJ1-3; cdr3_aa: CATYSGSGNTIYF; cdr3_nt: TGTGCCACTTACAGCGGCTCTGGAAACACCATATATTTT
clone_size: .; d_call: .; v_call: TRBV29-1; j_call: TRBJ1-2; cdr3_aa: CSVAREYDGYTF; cdr3_nt: TGCAGCGTCGCCCGGGAATATGATGGCTACACCTTC
clone_size: .; d_call: TRBD2; v_call: TRBV7-9; j_call: TRBJ2-2; cdr3_aa: CASSDTGGAGELFF; cdr3_nt: TGTGCCAGCAGCGATACGGGGGGGGCCGGGGAGCTGTTTTTT
clone_size: many; d_call: TRBD2; v_call: TRBV5-1; j_call: TRBJ2-3; cdr3_aa: CASSLVVAGVSDTQYF; cdr3_nt: TGCGCCAGCAGCTTGGTGGTAGCGGGAGTGTCAGATACGCAGTATTTT
clone_size: many; d_call: TRBD1; v_call: TRBV5-1; j_call: TRBJ1-1; cdr3_aa: CASSLQGASEAFF; cdr3_nt: TGCGCCAGCAGCTTGCAGGGGGCCAGTGAAGCTTTCTTT
clone_size: .; d_call: .; v_call: TRBV20-1; j_call: TRBJ1-4; cdr3_aa: CSASDRGSGDEKLFF; cdr3_nt: TGCAGTGCCAGTGATCGGGGGTCTGGAGATGAAAAACTGTTTTTT
clone_size: few; d_call: .; v_call: TRBV29-1; j_call: TRBJ2-2; cdr3_aa: CSVRTANTGELFF; cdr3_nt: TGCAGCGTCCGGACAGCGAACACCGGGGAGCTGTTTTTT
clone_size: many; d_call: TRBD1; v_call: TRBV28; j_call: TRBJ1-6; cdr3_aa: CASRPGTAHNSPLHF; cdr3_nt: TGTGCCAGCAGGCCCGGGACAGCTCATAATTCACCCCTCCACTTT
clone_size: many; d_call: TRBD1; v_call: TRBV11-1; j_call: TRBJ1-1; cdr3_aa: CASSLHRGGTEAFF; cdr3_nt: TGTGCCAGCAGCTTGCACAGGGGTGGCACTGAAGCTTTCTTT
clone_size: many; d_call: .; v_call: TRBV5-1; j_call: TRBJ2-1; cdr3_aa: CASSLSSGFRDNEQFF; cdr3_nt: TGCGCCAGCAGCTTAAGCTCAGGGTTCCGAGACAATGAGCAGTTCTTC
clone_size: .; d_call: TRBD1; v_call: TRBV20-1; j_call: TRBJ1-5; cdr3_aa: CSASPDRDQPQHF; cdr3_nt: TGCAGTGCTAGTCCGGACAGGGATCAGCCCCAGCATTTT
clone_size: many; d_call: TRBD1; v_call: TRBV19; j_call: TRBJ1-5; cdr3_aa: CASSDTTGGYKPQHF; cdr3_nt: TGTGCCAGTAGTGACACGACAGGGGGCTACAAGCCCCAGCATTTT
clone_size: many; d_call: .; v_call: TRBV27; j_call: TRBJ2-1; cdr3_aa: CASGEVGWNEQFF; cdr3_nt: TGTGCCAGCGGGGAGGTAGGGTGGAATGAGCAGTTCTTC
clone_size: many; d_call: .; v_call: TRBV28; j_call: TRBJ1-1; cdr3_aa: CASSSPGTEAFF; cdr3_nt: TGTGCCAGCAGTTCTCCTGGCACTGAAGCTTTCTTT
clone_size: once; d_call: TRBD2; v_call: TRBV20-1; j_call: TRBJ2-3; cdr3_aa: CSASPLGAGGRADTQYF; cdr3_nt: TGCAGTGCTAGCCCTCTAGGAGCGGGAGGGAGGGCAGATACGCAGTATTTT
clone_size: many; d_call: .; v_call: TRBV10-3; j_call: TRBJ1-5; cdr3_aa: CATNDRPGQPQHF; cdr3_nt: TGTGCCACCAACGACAGACCCGGTCAGCCCCAGCATTTT
clone_size: .; d_call: .; v_call: TRBV9; j_call: TRBJ2-3; cdr3_aa: CASRPIRGPVNTQYF; cdr3_nt: TGTGCCAGCAGACCTATCCGGGGGCCGGTGAATACGCAGTATTTT
clone_size: .; d_call: TRBD2; v_call: TRBV9; j_call: TRBJ2-5; cdr3_aa: CASSVALADQETQYF; cdr3_nt: TGTGCCAGCAGCGTAGCTCTAGCGGACCAAGAGACCCAGTACTTC